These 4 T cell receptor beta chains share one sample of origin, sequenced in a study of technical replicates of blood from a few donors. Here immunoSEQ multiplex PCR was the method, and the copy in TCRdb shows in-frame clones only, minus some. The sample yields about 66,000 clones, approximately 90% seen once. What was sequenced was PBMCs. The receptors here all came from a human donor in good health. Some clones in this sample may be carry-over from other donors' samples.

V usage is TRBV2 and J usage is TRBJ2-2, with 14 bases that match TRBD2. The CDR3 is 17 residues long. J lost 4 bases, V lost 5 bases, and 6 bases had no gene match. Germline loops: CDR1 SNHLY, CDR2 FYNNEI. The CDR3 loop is CASSPGLAGAGTGELFF. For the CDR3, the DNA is TGTGCCAGCAGTCCGGGACTAGCGGGAGCTGGCACCGGGGAGCTGTTTTTT.

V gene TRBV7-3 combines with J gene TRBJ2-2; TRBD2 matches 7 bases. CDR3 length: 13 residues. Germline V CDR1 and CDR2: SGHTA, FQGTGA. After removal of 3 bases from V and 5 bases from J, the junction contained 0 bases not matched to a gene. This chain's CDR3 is CASSFGGTGELFF. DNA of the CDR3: TGTGCCAGCAGCTTCGGGGGGACCGGGGAGCTGTTTTTT.

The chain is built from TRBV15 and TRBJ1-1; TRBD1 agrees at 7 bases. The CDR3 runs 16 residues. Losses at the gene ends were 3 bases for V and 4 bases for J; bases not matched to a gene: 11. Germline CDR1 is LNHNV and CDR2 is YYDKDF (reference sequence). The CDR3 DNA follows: TGTGCCACCAGCAGTCCACGACAGGGTTGGGCCACTGAAGCTTTCTTT. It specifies CATSSPRQGWATEAFF. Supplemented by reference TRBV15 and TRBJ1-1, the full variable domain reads DAMVIQNPRYQVTQFGKPVTLSCSQTLNHNVMYWYQQKSSQAPKLLFHYYDKDFNNEADTPDNFQSRRPNTSFCFLDIRSPGLGDTAMYLCATSSPRQGWATEAFFGQGTRLTVV.

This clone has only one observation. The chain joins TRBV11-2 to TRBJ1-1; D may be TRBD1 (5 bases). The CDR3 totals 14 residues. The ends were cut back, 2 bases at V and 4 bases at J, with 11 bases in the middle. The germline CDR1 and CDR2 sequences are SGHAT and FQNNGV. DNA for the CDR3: TGTGCCAGCAGCTTATGGGGCGGCGGCACTGAAGCTTTCTTT. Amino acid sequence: CASSLWGGGTEAFF.